This T cell receptor (beta chain) was profiled in a study of shared clonotypes between healthy human individuals. Measured with immunoSEQ multiplex PCR; TCRdb has only the in-frame clones, and not every one. The table shows just over 2,000,000 clones, with roughly 94% occurring only once. Worth noting for this clone: This sample includes further DNA sequences coding for the same CDR3.

The V end lost 5 bases, the J end lost 4 bases, and 9 bases lay between the germline ends. This CDR3 comprises 12 residues. CDR1 is MNHEY and CDR2 is SMNVEV in the germline V gene (reference sequence). CD45RO-negative CD8 cells positively selected for CCR7 made up the naive population, which excluded terminally differentiated effector memory CD45RA+ cells. The sequence came from a man between 18 and 35 years old in good health. The material sequenced was naive CD8+ T cells sorted from blood. The J gene is TRBJ2-7, the V gene TRBV27, with no clear D. The CDR3 DNA is TGTGCCAGCAGTACCCCCGGGTACGAGCAGTACTTC. It codes for CASSTPGYEQYF.